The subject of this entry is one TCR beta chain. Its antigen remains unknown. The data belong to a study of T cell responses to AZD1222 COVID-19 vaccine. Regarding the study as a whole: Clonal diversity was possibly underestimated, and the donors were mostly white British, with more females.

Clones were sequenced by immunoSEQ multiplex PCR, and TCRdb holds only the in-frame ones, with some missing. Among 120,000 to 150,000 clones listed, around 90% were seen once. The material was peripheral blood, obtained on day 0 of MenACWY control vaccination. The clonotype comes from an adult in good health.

CDR3 protein: CASSQHPGQGESPLHF. DNA for the CDR3: TGCGCCAGCAGCCAACACCCAGGACAGGGAGAGTCACCCCTCCACTTT. V and J are TRBV4-1 and TRBJ1-6; 8 bases line up with TRBD1. Germline CDR1 and CDR2: MGHRA and YSYEKL. V shed 2 bases and J 10 bases; nucleotides not matched to a gene: 10. CDR3 size: 16 residues.